This T cell receptor beta chain was captured by sequencing in a study of cytomegalovirus exposure and HLA in healthy donors. Trimming left V 2 bases short and J 5 bases short, with 21 bases between. Looked up from germline, CDR1 is LGHNT and CDR2 is FRNRAP. The CDR3 runs 17 residues. The PCR had 60 Vbeta and 13 Jbeta primers. Clones were read by immunoSEQ multiplex PCR, and TCRdb kept only the in-frame ones, dropping some. The repertoire includes roughly 140,000 clones, about 80% of them detected once, and around 0.7% sits in the top ten. The TCR was taken from a male donor in good health and CMV-seronegative. The source material was PBMCs. This chain connects TRBV12-5 to TRBJ1-2; D is undetermined. The CDR3 region has the DNA TGTGCTAGTGGTTTGTCCCCGGCCGGTCGGGAAGAGTATGGCTACACCTTC. It yields the protein CASGLSPAGREEYGYTF.